This T cell receptor (beta chain) stems from a study of blood T cells in healthy people across ages. In its sample, this clonotype was seen a few times. Then a second PCR, running about 6 to 11 cycles, was carried out with a sample-barcoded 5' primer and a J-beta primer mix. TCRdb ran MiXCR on the 5' RACE reads and lists one entry per CDR3 protein. Here the sample spans over 700,000 distinct CDR3 sequences, about 55% being singletons. The germline V gene encodes CDR1 ENHRY and CDR2 SYGVKD. V gave up 6 bases and J gave up 7 bases, with 22 bases separating them. The CDR3 covers 16 residues. This rearrangement joins TRBV10-3 to TRBJ2-1; possible D gene TRBD1, 7 bases. The sequence came from a man older than 75 in good health. Sequenced sample: blood. The chain's CDR3 is CAISRDSLPAGNEQFF. In nucleotides, the CDR3 is TGTGCCATCAGCCGGGACAGCCTTCCGGCGGGGAATGAGCAGTTCTTC.